The clone carrying this TCR beta chain was seen only once. The germline V gene has CDR1 LGHNA and CDR2 YNFKEQ. Between the trimmed V and J ends, which lost 4 bases and 0 bases, there was a span of 13 bases. The CDR3 has 16 amino acids. Both about-4-week and about-12-week second-dose recipients were combined. Using immunoSEQ multiplex PCR, the repertoire was profiled, and TCRdb retains in-frame clones only, with some absent. The data show roughly 50,000 clones, with 70% to 90% seen just once and 6.5% to 8.5% held by the top ten. These data are taken from a study of T cell responses to AZD1222 COVID-19 vaccine.

The source was peripheral blood, collected 28 days after the second AZD1222 dose. This receptor was obtained from an adult who received the AZD1222 COVID-19 vaccine. This chain joins TRBV4-2 and TRBJ2-4; a weak D match, TRBD2 (6 bases). CDR3 coding DNA: TGTGCCAGCAGCCTCCTAGCGAGCCTAGCCAAAAACATTCAGTACTTC. Protein: CASSLLASLAKNIQYF.